This TCR beta chain was profiled in a study of graft-versus-host responses after intestinal transplantation. Points on this clone: No antigen is known for it.

Between the trimmed V and J ends, which lost 4 bases and 0 bases, there was a span of 14 bases. Germline V gene lookup returns CDR1 SGHRS and CDR2 YFSETQ. The CDR3 is made up of 16 amino acids. Only in-frame clones appear in the TCRdb table, and some are missing; sequencing was by immunoSEQ multiplex PCR. The sample records 35,000 to 45,000 clones, roughly 94% being singletons. The receptor was isolated from a human donor who was the organ donor for an intestinal transplant. This sequence joins TRBV5-1 and TRBJ1-3; no definite D call. The sequenced sample was unstimulated CD4+ T cells sorted from spleen or lymph node cells, obtained before transplant. CDR3 protein: CASSPSGESSGNTIYF. The CDR3 DNA reads TGCGCCAGCAGCCCCTCTGGGGAGAGCTCTGGAAACACCATATATTTT.